This passage covers 27 T cell receptor beta chains from one sample sequenced in a study of T-cell reconstitution after alpha-beta-depleted transplantation in children. Researchers prepared the TCRbeta library using unique molecular identifiers, the study reports. TCRdb re-analysed the PCR reads in MiXCR, keeping a single row per CDR3 protein. Of 600,000 to 700,000 distinct CDR3 sequences in the sample, approximately 17% were seen once. Sample: PBMCs from the stem cell graft donor, taken from the stem cell graft. These receptors all stem from a human donor who donated a stem cell graft to a child with acute myeloid leukemia.

The genes are TRBV4-3 and TRBJ2-7; maybe TRBD2 (5 bases). Deletions cut 1 base from V and 0 bases from J, with 16 bases between. This CDR3 is 17 amino acids long. CDR1 LGHNA and CDR2 YSLEER come from the germline V gene. The chain's CDR3 is CASSQGDPGLASYEQYF. As DNA, the CDR3 is TGCGCCAGCAGCCAAGGTGACCCCGGGCTAGCCTCCTACGAGCAGTACTTC.

The J gene is TRBJ1-1, the V gene TRBV30; no firm D call. V was cut by 0 bases and J by 1 base, with 3 bases left in between. CDR1 and CDR2 (germline): GTSNPN, SVGIG (reference sequence). There are 12 residues in the CDR3. CDR3 protein: CAWSVGNTEAFF. In nucleotides, the CDR3 is TGTGCCTGGAGTGTCGGGAACACTGAAGCTTTCTTT.

This clonotype was counted ten times or more. The J gene is TRBJ1-2, the V gene TRBV29-1; 7 bases map to TRBD1. This CDR3 contains 15 residues. Trimming at V came to 7 bases and at J to 4 bases, leaving 15 bases not matched to a gene. Germline CDR1 and CDR2: SQVTM and ANQGSEA. The DNA of the CDR3 is TGCAGCGCCGAAGGAGAAGGACAGGAGCTCTATGGCTACACCTTC. The encoded protein is CSAEGEGQELYGYTF. The full variable domain, rest sourced from reference TRBV29-1 and TRBJ1-2, is SAVISQKPSRDICQRGTSLTIQCQVDSQVTMMFWYRQQPGQSLTLIATANQGSEATYESGFVIDKFPISRPNLTFSTLTVSNMSPEDSSIYLCSAEGEGQELYGYTFGSGTRLTVV.

The chain links TRBV15 to TRBJ1-1; weak D call: TRBD1 (6 bases). Trimming cost V 1 base and J 1 base, with 16 bases left between them. The CDR3 spans 17 residues. Germline loops: CDR1 LNHNV, CDR2 YYDKDF (reference sequence). As DNA, the CDR3 is TGTGCCACCAGCAGAGGTCAGTTCAGGACAGAGAACACTGAAGCTTTCTTT. Its translation is CATSRGQFRTENTEAFF.

This clonotype was seen many times. The gene calls are TRBV20-1 and TRBJ1-1; D might be TRBD1 (6 bases). Germline assignment: CDR1 DFQATT and CDR2 SNEGSKA (reference sequence). Trimming left V 6 bases short and J 2 bases short, with 16 bases between. CDR3 length: 14 amino acids. The CDR3 DNA reads TGCAGTGCCCCCGGTAGGACAGCTAACACTGAAGCTTTCTTT. Encoded protein: CSAPGRTANTEAFF.

This clonotype has just a few counts. The V and J genes are TRBV9 and TRBJ2-7; D uncertain. The V end lost 0 bases, the J end lost 4 bases, and 8 bases lay between the germline ends. The germline gives CDR1 SGDLS, CDR2 YYNGEE. This CDR3 has 13 amino acids. DNA of the CDR3: TGTGCCAGCAGCGTAGCAGTGAGGTACGAGCAGTACGTC. Translation gives CASSVAVRYEQYV.

This clonotype was observed a handful of times. The J gene is TRBJ2-3, the V gene TRBV18; no clear D gene. This CDR3 has 13 amino acids. Trimming stripped 3 bases from V and 4 bases from J, with 8 bases between. In germline, CDR1 is KGHSH, CDR2 LQKENI. DNA for the CDR3: TGTGCCAGCTCACCCCCTGCGGCAGATACGCAGTATTTT. Its translation is CASSPPAADTQYF.

This clonotype has ten or more counts. The V call is TRBV20-1, the J call TRBJ2-3, with TRBD2 identical over 10 bases. Germline V lookup: CDR1 DFQATT, CDR2 SNEGSKA (reference sequence). With 5 bases clipped from V and 2 bases from J, the junction kept 10 bases outside the gene matches. CDR3 length equals 16 residues. The CDR3 protein is CSAPPGSGGATDTQYF. The CDR3 DNA reads as TGCAGTGCTCCCCCGGGGAGCGGGGGGGCCACAGATACGCAGTATTTT.

This clonotype was counted a few times. The chain has TRBV12-3 or TRBV12-4 and TRBJ2-5; 7 positions match TRBD1. The CDR3 has 14 residues. V was pared by 5 bases and J by 3 bases, with 6 bases of the junction left unmatched. The CDR3 DNA reads TGTGCCAGCAGTCCGACAGGGAGAGAAGAGACCCAGTACTTC. This gives the protein CASSPTGREETQYF.

The rearrangement links TRBV5-5 to TRBJ2-6; D is possibly TRBD1 (6 bases). From germline, CDR1 is SGHKS and CDR2 YYEKEE (reference sequence). With 2 bases removed from V and 0 bases from J, the gap between germline ends came to 12 bases. There are 17 residues in the CDR3. The CDR3 sequence: CASSFWTANSGANVLTF. CDR3 sequence (DNA): TGTGCCAGCAGCTTTTGGACAGCCAACTCTGGGGCCAACGTCCTGACTTTC.

This clonotype has at least ten counts. The chain recombines TRBV29-1 with TRBJ2-4; 7 nucleotides agree with TRBD2. Germline values: CDR1 SQVTM, CDR2 ANQGSEA. With V trimmed by 6 bases and J by 0 bases, 2 bases remained unmatched. There are 13 residues in the CDR3. CDR3 nucleotides: TGCAGCGTCGGCGGGGGAGCCAAAAACATTCAGTACTTC. Amino acid sequence: CSVGGGAKNIQYF.

The J gene is TRBJ1-2, the V gene TRBV6-1; tentatively, D is TRBD1 (6 bases). This CDR3 is 15 amino acids long. Germline loops: CDR1 MNHNS, CDR2 SASEGT. Deletions cut 5 bases from V and 6 bases from J, with 19 bases between. CDR3 in DNA: TGTGCCAGCAGTCTTTGGGGGGGCGAGGTCGATGGCTACACCTTC. Protein sequence: CASSLWGGEVDGYTF.

This clonotype was seen ten or more times. The chain is built from TRBV20-1 and TRBJ2-3; D is possibly TRBD2 (5 bases). Germline V gives CDR1 DFQATT, CDR2 SNEGSKA (reference sequence). V was clipped by 3 bases and J by 2 bases, with 9 bases between them. The CDR3 is 13 amino acids. The CDR3 sequence is CSASTTITDTQYF. Written as DNA, the CDR3 is TGCAGTGCTAGTACGACTATCACAGATACGCAGTATTTT.

The table lists this clonotype with many counts. The V call is TRBV18, the J call TRBJ1-1, with 8 positions matching TRBD1. CDR3 length: 12 residues. The J segment lost 11 bases and the V segment lost 3 bases, leaving 5 bases of the junction unmatched. The V gene's germline CDR1 is KGHSH and CDR2 LQKENI. The CDR3 loop reads CASSPQDREAFF. CDR3 DNA sequence: TGTGCCAGCTCACCCCAGGACAGGGAGGCTTTCTTT.

This clonotype was seen repeatedly, ten times or more. The gene calls are TRBV9 and TRBJ2-1; 10 bases agree with TRBD1. The CDR3 is made up of 15 amino acids. After removal of 3 bases from V and 3 bases from J, the junction contained 3 bases not matched to a gene. CDR1 and CDR2 from the germline V gene are SGDLS and YYNGEE. CDR3 bases: TGTGCCAGCAGCGACCGGGACAGGGGCTACAATGAGCAGTTCTTC. Protein product: CASSDRDRGYNEQFF.

This clonotype was seen ten or more times. V is TRBV5-1 and J is TRBJ2-3; D not certain. Germline V gives CDR1 SGHRS, CDR2 YFSETQ. The CDR3 is 13 amino acids. Trimming stripped 2 bases from V and 0 bases from J, with 4 bases between. CDR3 residues: CASSFSSTDTQYF. DNA of the CDR3: TGCGCCAGCAGCTTTTCTAGCACAGATACGCAGTATTTT.

This clonotype was counted ten times or more. The chain has TRBV7-9 and TRBJ1-4; 8 nucleotides agree with TRBD1. V shed 0 bases, J shed 7 bases, and the junction held 4 bases outside the gene matches. CDR1 is SEHNR and CDR2 is FQNEAQ in the germline V gene (reference sequence). The CDR3 consists of 15 residues. The CDR3, as DNA: TGTGCCAGCAGCTTAGCGGCACAGGGGGGTGAAAAACTGTTTTTT. Amino acids: CASSLAAQGGEKLFF.

This clonotype was counted a few times. The chain links TRBV5-1 to TRBJ2-1; 9 bases map to TRBD1. Germline trimming cut 0 bases from V and 2 bases from J; bases unmatched to any gene: 6. The length of the CDR3 is 17 residues. Germline CDR1 and CDR2: SGHRS and YFSETQ. DNA for the CDR3: TGCGCCAGCAGCTTGGGAGGACAGGGGCCTACCTACAATGAGCAGTTCTTC. Translation: CASSLGGQGPTYNEQFF.

This clonotype was recorded at least ten times. The V and J genes are TRBV20-1 and TRBJ1-6, with D tentatively TRBD1 (6 bases). Germline V lookup: CDR1 DFQATT, CDR2 SNEGSKA (reference sequence). The CDR3 length is 16 residues. V lost 0 bases and J 9 bases, leaving 18 bases between the germline ends. CDR3 sequence: CSARDKWGASGSPLHF. The CDR3 region has the DNA TGCAGTGCTAGAGATAAGTGGGGGGCCTCGGGTTCACCCCTCCACTTT.

V usage is TRBV5-6 and J usage is TRBJ1-4; TRBD1 is a possible D gene (6 bases). The germline V and J ends were trimmed by 0 bases and 5 bases, with 14 bases remaining between them. CDR1 is SGHDT and CDR2 is YYEEEE in the germline V gene. The CDR3 is 16 residues long. The CDR3 here is CASSLGQAIRNEKLFF. In DNA form, the CDR3 reads TGTGCCAGCAGCTTGGGACAGGCGATTAGAAATGAAAAACTGTTTTTT.

The table lists this clonotype with many counts. This sequence joins TRBV12-3 or TRBV12-4 and TRBJ2-3; D is uncertain. This CDR3 has 16 residues. V lost 2 bases, J lost 0 bases, and 12 bases lay in between. CDR3 loop: CASSLKVPSSTDTQYF. CDR3 nucleotide sequence: TGTGCCAGCAGTTTAAAGGTACCCTCTAGCACAGATACGCAGTATTTT.

V gene TRBV28 combines with J gene TRBJ2-7; the match to TRBD1 covers 8 bases. The CDR3 sequence is 15 residues long. Losses at the gene ends were 5 bases for V and 1 base for J; bases not matched to a gene: 7. Germline CDR1 and CDR2: MDHEN and SYDVKM. The CDR3 DNA sequence: TGTGCCAGCAGTCCTCGGACAGGGAGATCCTACGAGCAGTACGTC. This codes for CASSPRTGRSYEQYV.

The chain carries TRBV6-2 or TRBV6-3 and TRBJ2-5; D may be TRBD1 (6 bases). CDR1 is MNHEY, CDR2 SVGEGT, per germline. The ends were cut back, 2 bases at V and 4 bases at J, with 14 bases in the middle. The CDR3 has 15 amino acids. This chain's CDR3 is CASSYAAGVVETQYF. CDR3 sequence (DNA): TGTGCCAGCAGTTACGCGGCAGGGGTTGTAGAGACCCAGTACTTC.

This clonotype has a handful of counts. The rearrangement uses TRBV12-3 or TRBV12-4 and TRBJ1-1; no clear D gene. The CDR3 length is 14 residues. The V gene lost 2 bases and the J gene lost 0 bases, with 7 bases spanning the gap. The DNA for the CDR3 is TGTGCCAGCAGTTTAAATCACATGAACACTGAAGCTTTCTTT. Residues: CASSLNHMNTEAFF.

This clonotype was seen repeatedly, ten times or more. J is TRBJ1-4 and V is TRBV11-2; D not resolved. The CDR3 covers 15 residues. Between the trimmed V and J ends, which lost 0 bases and 4 bases, there was a span of 9 bases. CDR1 is SGHAT and CDR2 is FQNNGV in the germline V gene. CDR3 in amino acids: CASSLELAVNEKLFF. The DNA for the CDR3 is TGTGCCAGCAGCTTAGAACTGGCAGTTAATGAAAAACTGTTTTTT.

The chain is built from TRBV6-1 and TRBJ1-4; no clear D gene. CDR1 MNHNS and CDR2 SASEGT come from the germline V gene. V dropped 5 bases and J dropped 3 bases, with 13 bases sitting between them. The CDR3 extends over 15 amino acids. CDR3 region: CASSPLEGANEKLFF. The CDR3 DNA sequence: TGTGCCAGCAGTCCGCTAGAGGGAGCTAATGAAAAACTGTTTTTT.

This clonotype was detected a few times. The chain combines TRBV18 with TRBJ2-5; possibly TRBD2 for D (6 bases). The V and J ends lost 3 bases and 0 bases respectively, with 11 bases between them. The CDR3 totals 15 residues. Per germline, CDR1 KGHSH and CDR2 LQKENI. The CDR3 sequence is CASSPGLMYQETQYF. CDR3 sequence (DNA): TGTGCCAGCTCACCGGGACTGATGTACCAAGAGACCCAGTACTTC. Looking up the rest from reference TRBV18 and TRBJ2-5 gives the full variable domain: NAGVMQNPRHLVRRRGQEARLRCSPMKGHSHVYWYRQLPEEGLKFMVYLQKENIIDESGMPKERFSAEFPKEGPSILRIQQVVRGDSAAYFCASSPGLMYQETQYFGPGTRLLVL.